A selection of T cell receptor beta chains follows, all from one sample in a study of OX40 agonist ivuxolimab in advanced cancers. TCRdb's copy holds only in-frame clones and misses some; the assay was immunoSEQ multiplex PCR. The data hold some 50,000 clones, with about 88% observed a single time. Here the sequenced sample was CD4+ or CD8+ T cells sorted from blood, taken in a trial of the OX40 agonist ivuxolimab. The origin of the receptors is an adult with an advanced solid tumor such as melanoma, head and neck, liver or kidney cancer. CDR3s include the opening cysteine and the closing phenylalanine or tryptophan. Each record gives: clone size, J gene, V gene, D gene, CDR3 protein, CDR3 DNA. A D gene is named only where the DNA matches it firmly. Clone size is given for some rows only: seen once, a few or many times, or a class if the clone is expanded.

size: NA; J: TRBJ1-2; V: TRBV18; D: TRBD1; CDR3: CASSPGDRTYGYTF; DNA: TGTGCCAGCTCACCCGGGGACAGGACGTATGGCTACACCTTC
size: NA; J: TRBJ2-2; V: TRBV11-3; D: NA; CDR3: CASSRDSGELFF; DNA: TGTGCCAGCAGCCGCGACTCAGGGGAGCTGTTTTTT
size: NA; J: TRBJ2-7; V: TRBV10-3; D: NA; CDR3: CATQGRDHSYEQYF; DNA: TGTGCCACCCAGGGCAGGGACCACTCCTACGAGCAGTACTTC
size: NA; J: TRBJ1-6; V: TRBV6-6; D: NA; CDR3: CASSRGGVDSPLHF; DNA: TGTGCCAGCAGTCGGGGCGGGGTTGATTCACCCCTCCACTTT
size: medium-sized; J: TRBJ2-7; V: TRBV10-3; D: NA; CDR3: CAISAGVTYEQYF; DNA: TGTGCCATCAGTGCAGGGGTTACCTACGAGCAGTACTTC
size: NA; J: TRBJ2-7; V: TRBV5-1; D: NA; CDR3: CASSRTGYEQYF; DNA: TGCGCCAGCAGTCGAACAGGGTACGAGCAGTACTTC
size: once; J: TRBJ2-3; V: TRBV5-4; D: TRBD2; CDR3: CASSLAASGRAADTQYF; DNA: TGTGCCAGCAGCTTGGCGGCTAGCGGGAGGGCCGCAGATACGCAGTATTTT
size: NA; J: TRBJ1-4; V: TRBV4-1; D: TRBD1; CDR3: CASSQATGGGEKLFF; DNA: TGCGCCAGCAGCCAAGCAACAGGGGGAGGTGAAAAACTGTTTTTT
size: few; J: TRBJ2-3; V: TRBV4-2; D: NA; CDR3: CASSQASPGRTTDTQYF; DNA: TGTGCCAGCAGCCAAGCCAGTCCAGGGCGGACCACAGATACGCAGTATTTT
size: NA; J: TRBJ1-4; V: TRBV5-3; D: NA; CDR3: CAPPPAGEKLFF; DNA: TGTGCCCCTCCCCCGGCAGGTGAAAAACTGTTTTTT
size: NA; J: TRBJ1-1; V: TRBV7-8; D: NA; CDR3: CASSLGRTAF; DNA: TGTGCCAGCAGCTTAGGTCGGACCGCCTTT
size: NA; J: TRBJ2-3; V: TRBV5-1; D: NA; CDR3: CASSSGVVRYTDTQYF; DNA: TGCGCCAGCAGCTCGGGGGTAGTCCGCTACACAGATACGCAGTATTTT
size: NA; J: TRBJ2-1; V: TRBV4-2; D: NA; CDR3: CASSRKGVGLVEQFF; DNA: TGTGCCAGCAGCCGGAAGGGGGTTGGCCTTGTTGAGCAGTTCTTC
size: NA; J: TRBJ2-5; V: TRBV2; D: TRBD2; CDR3: CASLERETSGTQYF; DNA: TGTGCCAGCTTAGAGCGGGAGACGTCCGGGACCCAGTACTTC
size: NA; J: TRBJ2-7; V: TRBV28; D: NA; CDR3: CASSLNIPYEQYF; DNA: TGTGCCAGCAGTTTAAACATCCCCTACGAGCAGTACTTC
size: once; J: TRBJ2-5; V: TRBV11-2; D: NA; CDR3: CASSLLWGSRAETQYF; DNA: TGTGCCAGCAGCCTCCTTTGGGGGAGCAGGGCAGAGACCCAGTACTTC
size: once; J: TRBJ2-7; V: TRBV28; D: NA; CDR3: CASSRDRQQYF; DNA: TGTGCCAGCAGTAGGGATCGACAGCAGTACTTC
size: NA; J: TRBJ2-3; V: TRBV30; D: NA; CDR3: CAWRKWENSTDTQYF; DNA: TGTGCCTGGAGAAAGTGGGAGAACAGCACAGATACGCAGTATTTT
size: NA; J: TRBJ2-3; V: TRBV4-1; D: NA; CDR3: CASSQQHVSTDTQYF; DNA: TGCGCCAGCAGCCAACAACATGTAAGCACAGATACGCAGTATTTT
size: NA; J: TRBJ1-5; V: TRBV18; D: NA; CDR3: CASSPGNNQPQHF; DNA: TGTGCCAGCTCACCGGGGAACAATCAGCCCCAGCATTTT
size: NA; J: TRBJ2-7; V: TRBV10-3; D: TRBD2; CDR3: CAIRAGLAGGPRYEQYF; DNA: TGTGCCATCAGGGCCGGACTAGCGGGAGGGCCGAGGTACGAGCAGTACTTC
size: NA; J: TRBJ2-7; V: TRBV7-9; D: NA; CDR3: CASSRRGGEQYF; DNA: TGTGCCAGCAGCCGGAGGGGTGGCGAGCAGTACTTC
size: NA; J: TRBJ2-7; V: TRBV27; D: NA; CDR3: CASSSYPGEAGEQYF; DNA: TGTGCCAGCAGTTCCTACCCAGGGGAGGCGGGCGAGCAGTACTTC
size: few; J: TRBJ1-5; V: TRBV28; D: NA; CDR3: CASSYRAGNQPQHF; DNA: TGTGCCAGCAGTTACAGGGCGGGCAATCAGCCCCAGCATTTT
size: NA; J: TRBJ2-2; V: TRBV5-6; D: TRBD2; CDR3: CASSLIGLAGVGGELFF; DNA: TGTGCCAGCAGCTTGATCGGACTAGCGGGAGTTGGGGGGGAGCTGTTTTTT
size: NA; J: TRBJ1-5; V: TRBV2; D: TRBD1; CDR3: CASQGVTNQPQHF; DNA: TGTGCCAGCCAGGGGGTGACCAATCAGCCCCAGCATTTT
size: NA; J: TRBJ1-3; V: TRBV25-1; D: TRBD1; CDR3: CASSRTGTGNTIYF; DNA: TGTGCCAGCAGTAGGACAGGGACTGGAAACACCATATATTTT
size: once; J: TRBJ2-5; V: TRBV30; D: TRBD2; CDR3: CAWRLAGTETQYF; DNA: TGTGCCTGGAGACTAGCGGGAACAGAGACCCAGTACTTC
size: NA; J: TRBJ2-7; V: TRBV6-1; D: TRBD1; CDR3: CASSEAWDRGQYF; DNA: TGTGCCAGCAGTGAAGCGTGGGACAGGGGGCAGTACTTT
size: NA; J: TRBJ1-1; V: TRBV29-1; D: NA; CDR3: CSVEALPQGKAFF; DNA: TGCAGCGTTGAAGCTCTCCCACAGGGCAAAGCTTTCTTT
size: NA; J: TRBJ2-2; V: TRBV5-1; D: TRBD1; CDR3: CASSQSGQGTGELFF; DNA: TGCGCCAGCAGCCAATCGGGACAGGGTACCGGGGAGCTGTTTTTT
size: NA; J: TRBJ2-5; V: TRBV9; D: NA; CDR3: CASSVAADVLGQETQYF; DNA: TGTGCCAGCAGCGTAGCCGCGGACGTCCTGGGGCAAGAGACCCAGTACTTC
size: NA; J: TRBJ1-1; V: TRBV18; D: TRBD1; CDR3: CASSGGQGNTEAFF; DNA: TGTGCCAGCTCAGGGGGACAGGGGAACACTGAAGCTTTCTTT
size: NA; J: TRBJ1-3; V: TRBV15; D: NA; CDR3: CATSRDSISGNTIYF; DNA: TGTGCCACCAGCAGAGACAGCATCTCTGGAAACACCATATATTTT
size: NA; J: TRBJ2-7; V: TRBV19; D: NA; CDR3: CASSMGLQATYEQYF; DNA: TGTGCCAGTAGTATGGGTTTACAGGCCACCTACGAGCAGTACTTC
size: NA; J: TRBJ2-2; V: TRBV5-1; D: TRBD1; CDR3: CASSVDRVTGELFF; DNA: TGCGCCAGCAGCGTGGACAGGGTAACCGGGGAGCTGTTTTTT
size: NA; J: TRBJ2-7; V: TRBV2; D: NA; CDR3: CASEIAYEQYF; DNA: TGTGCCAGCGAGATTGCCTACGAGCAGTACTTC
size: few; J: TRBJ2-2; V: TRBV11-3; D: NA; CDR3: CASTQGNTGELFF; DNA: TGTGCCAGCACACAGGGGAACACCGGGGAGCTGTTTTTT
size: once; J: TRBJ1-2; V: TRBV30; D: TRBD1; CDR3: CAWRGTGEYGYTF; DNA: TGTGCCTGGAGGGGGACAGGGGAGTATGGCTACACCTTC
size: NA; J: TRBJ1-1; V: TRBV6-5; D: NA; CDR3: CASSYSGWDTEAFF; DNA: TGTGCCAGCAGTTACTCTGGGTGGGACACTGAAGCTTTCTTT
size: NA; J: TRBJ1-2; V: TRBV6-6; D: NA; CDR3: CASSYSPDYGYTF; DNA: TGTGCCAGCAGTTACTCCCCAGACTATGGCTACACCTTC
size: NA; J: TRBJ2-4; V: TRBV9; D: TRBD2; CDR3: CASSPHLGGRAAIQYF; DNA: TGTGCCAGCAGCCCGCACCTTGGCGGGAGGGCCGCCATTCAGTACTTC
size: NA; J: TRBJ1-1; V: TRBV29-1; D: NA; CDR3: CSLDPQFSPSETEAFF; DNA: TGCAGCTTAGACCCACAGTTTTCACCCTCTGAGACTGAAGCTTTCTTT
size: once; J: TRBJ2-1; V: TRBV7-8; D: TRBD2; CDR3: CASSLVGLAGVRGNEQFF; DNA: TGTGCCAGCAGCTTAGTGGGACTAGCGGGAGTCAGGGGGAATGAGCAGTTCTTC
size: once; J: TRBJ2-7; V: TRBV30; D: NA; CDR3: CALMTGISYEQYF; DNA: TGTGCCTTGATGACAGGTATCTCCTACGAGCAGTACTTC
size: once; J: TRBJ2-7; V: TRBV27; D: TRBD1; CDR3: CASSYRQGPPYEQYF; DNA: TGTGCCAGCAGTTACCGACAGGGGCCCCCCTACGAGCAGTACTTC
size: NA; J: TRBJ1-1; V: TRBV19; D: TRBD1; CDR3: CASSPHTGQGLRAFF; DNA: TGTGCCAGTAGTCCACACACCGGACAGGGACTGCGTGCTTTCTTT
size: NA; J: TRBJ2-2; V: TRBV6-1; D: NA; CDR3: CASRTFTGELFF; DNA: TGTGCCAGCCGGACATTCACCGGGGAGCTGTTTTTT